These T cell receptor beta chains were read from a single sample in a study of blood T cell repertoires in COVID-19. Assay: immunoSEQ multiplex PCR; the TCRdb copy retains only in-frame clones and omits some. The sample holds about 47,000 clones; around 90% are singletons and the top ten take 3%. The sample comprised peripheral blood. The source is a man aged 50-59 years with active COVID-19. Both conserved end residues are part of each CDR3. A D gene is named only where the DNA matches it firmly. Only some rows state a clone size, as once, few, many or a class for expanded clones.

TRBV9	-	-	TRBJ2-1	TGTGCCAGCAGCCCAAGTTTGCAGGAACTCTACAATGAGCAGTTCTTC	CASSPSLQELYNEQFF
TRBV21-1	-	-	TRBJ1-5	TGTGCCACCAAGGCAGAAACTAATAGCAATCAGCCCCAGCATTTT	CATKAETNSNQPQHF
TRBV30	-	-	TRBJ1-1	TGTGCCTGGGAAGGGGGTCAACAGGGGAACACTGAAGCTTTCTTT	CAWEGGQQGNTEAFF
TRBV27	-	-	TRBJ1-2	TGTGCCAGCAGTTTTGGGGTAGGGGTGAATGGCTACACCTTC	CASSFGVGVNGYTF
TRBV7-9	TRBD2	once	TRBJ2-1	TGTGCCAGCAGCTCCGCCGGGACTAGCCACAATGAGCAGTTCTTC	CASSSAGTSHNEQFF
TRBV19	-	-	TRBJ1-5	TGTGCCAGTAGTGCCGAAGGGGGTTGGAAGGGATATAGCAATCAGCCCCAGCATTTT	CASSAEGGWKGYSNQPQHF
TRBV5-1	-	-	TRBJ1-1	TGCGCCAGCAGCTTGGTGGTCGCGGAGGCTGAAGCTTTCTTT	CASSLVVAEAEAFF
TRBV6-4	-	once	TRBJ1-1	TGTGCCAGCAGTCAAGACAGGAACACTGAAGCTTTCTTT	CASSQDRNTEAFF
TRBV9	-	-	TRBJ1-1	TGTGCCAGCAGCGGGGGACTGGATCTCCCTGAAGCTTTCTTT	CASSGGLDLPEAFF
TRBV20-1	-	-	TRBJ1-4	TGCAGTGCTAGTGGGCAGGGTAGGGCTAATGAAAAACTGTTTTTT	CSASGQGRANEKLFF
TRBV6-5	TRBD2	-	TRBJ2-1	TGTGCCAGCAGTTCTCCGCTAGCGGGGGCGAACAATGAGCAGTTCTTC	CASSSPLAGANNEQFF
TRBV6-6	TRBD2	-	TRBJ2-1	TGTGCCAGCCGGACTAGCGGGAGCAATGAGCAGTTCTTC	CASRTSGSNEQFF
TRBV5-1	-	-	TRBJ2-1	TGCGCCAGCAGCTTGGCCCTGCTTTCCGCGAGCTCCTACAATGAGCAGTTCTTC	CASSLALLSASSYNEQFF
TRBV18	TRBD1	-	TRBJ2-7	TGTGCCAGCTCGACAGGGGGGGTTGACGAGCAGTACTTC	CASSTGGVDEQYF
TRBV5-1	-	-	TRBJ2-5	TGCGCCAGCACGAGGGGGAACGACGGAGAGACCCAGTACTTC	CASTRGNDGETQYF
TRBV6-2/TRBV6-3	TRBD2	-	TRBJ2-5	TGTGCCAGCAGCTTAGGGTCACTAGCGGCACTTCAAGAGACCCAGTACTTC	CASSLGSLAALQETQYF